This section outlines one T cell receptor (beta chain) sequence together with its context. This clone's antigen is unknown. Within one base of it there is no much larger clone, and no base qualities were kept. The data are from a study of OX40 agonist ivuxolimab in advanced cancers. Regarding the study in general: Ivuxolimab, which targeted the costimulatory receptor OX40 (CD134), was an agonistic, fully human IgG2 monoclonal antibody. Intravenous ivuxolimab was administered to patients every 2 weeks at six dose levels: 0.01, 0.1, 0.3, 1.5, 3 and 10 mg/kg. Among the roughly 54 dose-escalation patients, some 20 had hepatocellular carcinoma, 15 melanoma, 9 renal cell carcinoma and 9 head and neck cancer. In the dose-escalation cohort, 82.7% of patients were male, and the mean age was around 60 years, with a range of about 23 to 90. Patients were allowed to have had prior anti-PD-1, anti-PD-L1 or anti-CTLA-4 therapy, and approximately 40% of the dose-escalation patients had been treated with checkpoint inhibitors. Partial responses occurred in three dose-escalation patients, of whom one had hepatocellular carcinoma and two had cutaneous melanoma. Peripheral TCRbeta sequencing was intended to test whether TCR sequence diversity was altered and clonal T-cell expansion was caused by ivuxolimab. The paper reports the monotherapy dose-escalation portion (N of about 51 patients) of the phase I ivuxolimab trial. Results and caveats for the whole study, not just this receptor: In partial responders in the 0.1-3.0 mg/kg groups, normalized peripheral clonal expansion was found to be among the lowest, especially among CD8+ T cells. On average, CD8+ T cells showed more expanded clones than CD4+ T cells after ivuxolimab. Low levels of normalized T-cell clonal expansion were also shown by some nonresponding patients. The antigen specificity of the clonally expanded peripheral T cells was not determined. At doses of 0.1 to 3.0 mg/kg, clonal expansion of both CD4+ and CD8+ T cells in blood was seen between baseline and week 6.

The V end gives up 4 bases and the J end 9 bases, leaving 3 bases in the junction not matched to a gene. CDR1 and CDR2 are read off the germline V gene as MNHEY and SVGAGI. Reading from cysteine to phenylalanine, the CDR3 counts 11 amino acids. The CDR3 DNA has 33 bases and is translated from base 1. For sequencing of the TCRbeta CDR3 region, genomic DNA was extracted from the sorted cells. TCRbeta CDR3 regions were sequenced using the immunoSEQ Assay. As stored in TCRdb, this immuneACCESS dataset retains in-frame rearrangements with V and J assigned. A fraction of the clones does not appear; measured against another copy, unresolved V genes explain less than half of the discrepancy, and the remainder lacks a known reason. This sample has tens of thousands of clones in its table, and 87% of those were observed once. Clones ranked in the top ten supply over 2.5% of the sample. The trial excluded patients who had a history of autoimmune disease or who were on systemic immunosuppression. Peripheral blood for TCR sequencing was drawn from every dose cohort at baseline, at cycle 4 day 1 and at cycle 7 day 1. Samples came from an open-label, multicenter, first-in-human phase I dose-escalation trial of ivuxolimab. Adults with locally advanced or metastatic melanoma, renal cell, hepatocellular, or head and neck squamous cell carcinoma were enrolled in the trial. CD4+ and CD8+ T cells were sorted separately from peripheral blood before TCR sequencing.

The sequencing here drew on CD4+ or CD8+ T cells sorted from blood, taken in a trial of the OX40 agonist ivuxolimab. The receptor comes from an adult with an advanced solid tumor such as melanoma, head and neck, liver or kidney cancer. The receptor chain draws on TRBV6-5 and TRBJ2-7, with 7 bases in between that match TRBD2. The nucleotides read TGTGCCAGCAGTTCTAGCGGTCTGCAGTACTTC. Translated, this is CASSSSGLQYF.